Below, 22 T cell receptor beta chains from the same sample are listed, as sequenced in a study of long-term antiretroviral therapy in people with HIV. The assay, immunoSEQ v3.0, was run at survey level. Assay used: immunoSEQ multiplex PCR; TCRdb lists only in-frame clones, some missing. The repertoire consists of more than 25,000 clones, with roughly 90% occurring once and the leading ten covering 3% to 4.5%. The material was unsorted PBMCs, obtained 1.8 years after starting antiretroviral therapy. These receptors all stem from a woman between 18 and 29 years old with HIV.

The chain uses TRBV7-9 and TRBJ1-2; 9 bases fit TRBD1. The CDR3 is made up of 16 amino acids. In germline, CDR1 is SEHNR, CDR2 FQNEAQ (reference sequence). V lost 1 base and J lost 2; bases outside the gene matches: 5. Written as DNA, the CDR3 is TGTGCCAGCAGCTTAGTAGGGGGACAGGGAAACTATGGCTACACCTTC. It yields the protein CASSLVGGQGNYGYTF.

The chain has TRBV5-4 and TRBJ1-4, with D perhaps matching TRBD1 (5 bases). With 2 bases removed from V and 7 bases from J, the gap between germline ends came to 15 bases. This CDR3 is 15 amino acids long. The germline V gene encodes CDR1 SGHNT and CDR2 YYREEE (reference sequence). CDR3: CASSFDSLVGEKLFF. As DNA, the CDR3 is TGTGCCAGCAGCTTCGACAGTTTGGTCGGTGAAAAACTGTTTTTT.

The V call is TRBV7-2, the J call TRBJ2-3, with 7 bases lining up with TRBD2. The CDR3 has 17 residues. Trimming removed 6 bases from V and 3 bases from J; junction bases left unmatched: 15. Germline CDR1 reads SGHTA; CDR2 reads FQGNSA. CDR3 residues: CASSTRRGGSRTDTQYF. CDR3 nucleotides: TGTGCCAGCAGTACAAGGCGGGGCGGGAGCAGAACAGATACGCAGTATTTT.

The V and J genes are TRBV7-6 and TRBJ2-1; D unresolved. This CDR3 is 12 amino acids long. Germline V gives CDR1 SGHVS, CDR2 FNYEAQ. Trimming cost V 3 bases and J 6 bases, with 6 bases left between them. The CDR3 region is CASSFLGNEQFF. The DNA for the CDR3 is TGTGCCAGCAGCTTCCTTGGCAATGAGCAGTTCTTC.

The V gene is TRBV27, the J gene TRBJ2-7; D could derive from TRBD1 or TRBD2 (5 bases each). Trimming pared 0 bases from V and 2 bases from J, leaving 8 bases between. CDR1 and CDR2 from the germline V gene are MNHEY and SMNVEV (reference sequence). This CDR3 spans 14 amino acids. This chain's CDR3 is CASSLSGTAYEQYF. CDR3 bases: TGTGCCAGCAGTTTATCAGGGACCGCCTACGAGCAGTACTTC.

The chain combines TRBV6-6 with TRBJ2-7; D tentatively reads TRBD1 or TRBD2 (5 bases each). This CDR3 has 16 residues. Germline V gives CDR1 MNHNY, CDR2 SVGAGI (reference sequence). Trimming shortened V by 0 bases and J by 2 bases, and 14 bases separated the two germline ends. This CDR3 is CASSYSSWDPAYEQYF. The CDR3 region has the DNA TGTGCCAGCAGTTACTCGAGCTGGGACCCAGCCTACGAGCAGTACTTC.

This clone was seen only once. The chain combines TRBV5-5 with TRBJ2-7; D is undetermined. Germline V gives CDR1 SGHKS, CDR2 YYEKEE (reference sequence). Trimming took off 0 bases at V and 1 base at J, with 8 bases between the two ends. There are 14 residues in the CDR3. The CDR3 DNA sequence: TGTGCCAGCAGCTTGGAAGGTTTTTCCTACGAGCAGTACTTC. Its protein product is CASSLEGFSYEQYF.

The rearrangement uses TRBV6-5 and TRBJ2-3; 8 bases are shared with TRBD1. Germline V CDR1 and CDR2: MNHEY, SVGAGI. V dropped 8 bases and J dropped 6; count of bases not matched to a gene: 10. The CDR3 spans 14 residues. This CDR3 reads CASGHERQGDTQYF. CDR3 sequence (DNA): TGTGCCAGCGGACACGAACGACAGGGGGATACGCAGTATTTT.

In its sample, this clone was seen a few times. The J gene is TRBJ2-7, the V gene TRBV19; the D gene is possibly TRBD1 (5 bases). V was trimmed by 0 bases and J by 7 bases, leaving 10 bases between them. The germline gives CDR1 LNHDA, CDR2 SQIVND (reference sequence). This CDR3 comprises 13 residues. The DNA for the CDR3 is TGTGCCAGTAGTATAGAAGCAGGGTATGAGCAGTACTTC. Translation: CASSIEAGYEQYF.

The V and J genes are TRBV18 and TRBJ2-7; D is undetermined. The CDR3 length is 14 residues. Germline V gene lookup returns CDR1 KGHSH and CDR2 LQKENI. Between the trimmed V and J ends, which lost 3 bases and 6 bases, there was a span of 15 bases. The DNA for the CDR3 is TGTGCCAGCTCACCTGCCTCTGATATAGCCGAGCAGTACTTC. It encodes CASSPASDIAEQYF.

The chain links TRBV19 to TRBJ2-3; D is possibly TRBD2 (7 bases). Looked up from germline, CDR1 is LNHDA and CDR2 is SQIVND (reference sequence). V shed 6 bases and J shed 2 bases, with 15 bases lying between them. This CDR3 has 15 amino acids. CDR3 in amino acids: CASSLQGGPTDTQYF. CDR3 bases: TGTGCCAGTAGCTTACAGGGAGGGCCCACAGATACGCAGTATTTT.

The genes are TRBV2 and TRBJ1-5; D uncertain. The V end was cut by 2 bases, the J end by 4 bases, with 9 bases between. The CDR3 sequence is 14 residues long. Germline CDR1 SNHLY, CDR2 FYNNEI. Written as DNA, the CDR3 is TGTGCCAGCAGTGAACCCAGCCTTAATCAGCCCCAGCATTTT. It translates to CASSEPSLNQPQHF.

This clone was observed once. The V gene is TRBV6-5, the J gene TRBJ2-3, with D hard to call. The CDR3 totals 14 residues. CDR1 is MNHEY, CDR2 SVGAGI, per germline. V lost 2 bases, J lost 0 bases, and 6 bases lay in between. The CDR3: CASSYTPSTDTQYF. CDR3 bases: TGTGCCAGCAGTTACACACCTAGCACAGATACGCAGTATTTT.

V and J are TRBV7-3 and TRBJ1-1; D ambiguous. The V end was cut by 2 bases, the J end by 1 base, with 8 bases between. The CDR3 totals 14 residues. Germline loops: CDR1 SGHTA, CDR2 FQGTGA. CDR3 residues: CASSLGAGNTEAFF. As DNA, the CDR3 is TGTGCCAGCAGCTTAGGTGCGGGGAACACTGAAGCTTTCTTT.

The gene calls are TRBV5-4 and TRBJ2-5; 9 bases agree with TRBD1. The ends lost 0 bases at V and 3 bases at J; junction bases unmatched: 3. The CDR3 has 15 residues. CDR1 is SGHNT and CDR2 is YYREEE in the germline V gene (reference sequence). The DNA for the CDR3 is TGTGCCAGCAGCTTGGGACGGGACAGGGAAGAGACCCAGTACTTC. Protein sequence: CASSLGRDREETQYF.

The chain couples TRBV2 to TRBJ2-1; 9 bases are shared with TRBD1. The CDR3 spans 15 residues. V dropped 6 bases and J dropped 5; count of bases not matched to a gene: 8. Germline CDR1 is SNHLY and CDR2 is FYNNEI. For the CDR3, the DNA is TGTGCCAGCAGGCGGGACAGGGTGGTCGACAATGAGCAGTTCTTC. This sequence encodes CASRRDRVVDNEQFF.

V and J are TRBV7-2 and TRBJ2-7; D assignment may be TRBD1 or TRBD2 (5 bases each). The CDR3 is 16 amino acids. Trimming left V 2 bases short and J 2 bases short, with 16 bases between. Per the germline V gene, CDR1 is SGHTA and CDR2 is FQGNSA. The CDR3 here is CASSLRRGDHPYEQYF. CDR3 nucleotide sequence: TGTGCCAGCAGCTTAAGGCGTGGGGACCACCCCTACGAGCAGTACTTC. Filled out from reference TRBV7-2 and TRBJ2-7, the complete variable domain reads GAGVSQSPSNKVTEKGKDVELRCDPISGHTALYWYRQSLGQGLEFLIYFQGNSAPDKSGLPSDRFSAERTGGSVSTLTIQRTQQEDSAVYLCASSLRRGDHPYEQYFGPGTRLTVT.

V usage is TRBV9 and J usage is TRBJ2-5, with a possible D match to TRBD2 (5 bases). V lost 1 base to trimming and J lost 0 bases, with 7 bases between them. This CDR3 is 14 amino acids long. CDR1 SGDLS and CDR2 YYNGEE come from the germline V gene. The CDR3 nucleotides are TGTGCCAGCAGCGTAACCGGGAACCAAGAGACCCAGTACTTC. Encoded protein: CASSVTGNQETQYF.

The V call is TRBV9, the J call TRBJ2-5; D not certain. The CDR3 is 14 residues long. The V and J ends lost 0 bases and 5 bases respectively, with 11 bases between them. CDR1 and CDR2 (germline): SGDLS, YYNGEE. This chain's CDR3 is CASSVGLGSETQYF. Here the CDR3 DNA reads TGTGCCAGCAGCGTAGGATTGGGGTCGGAGACCCAGTACTTC.

The chain combines TRBV6-6 with TRBJ2-3, with 9 bases matching TRBD2. The germline gives CDR1 MNHNY, CDR2 SVGAGI (reference sequence). This CDR3 region has 16 residues. V shed 5 bases, J shed 8 bases, and the junction held 14 bases outside the gene matches. The CDR3 loop reads CASSRGSGRSWGTQYF. The CDR3 DNA reads as TGTGCCAGCAGTAGAGGTAGCGGGAGAAGTTGGGGTACGCAGTATTTT.

CDR3 DNA sequence: TGCGCCAGCAGCTCTTTAGCGGGAGAGTTACCAGATACGCAGTATTTT. This codes for CASSSLAGELPDTQYF. The rearrangement links TRBV5-1 to TRBJ2-3, with 9 bases that match TRBD2. This CDR3 comprises 16 residues. Germline CDR1 is SGHRS and CDR2 is YFSETQ. With V trimmed by 3 bases and J by 4 bases, 9 bases remained unmatched.

This rearrangement joins TRBV9 to TRBJ2-6, with D unresolved. Per the germline V gene, CDR1 is SGDLS and CDR2 is YYNGEE. This CDR3 region has 14 residues. Trimming removed 3 bases from V and 0 bases from J, with 4 bases in between. The CDR3 DNA reads TGTGCCAGCAGCGCAAGCTCTGGGGCCAACGTCCTGACTTTC. Protein: CASSASSGANVLTF.